The rows below give T cell receptor beta chains drawn from one sample of a study of technical replicates of blood from a few donors. The data were produced by immunoSEQ multiplex PCR, yet TCRdb's version contains in-frame clones alone and is incomplete. Of about 60,000 clones listed, about 92% are singletons. The sequenced sample was PBMCs. The receptors were gathered from a human donor in good health. Some clones in this sample may be carry-over from other donors' samples. Both conserved end residues are part of each CDR3. D genes are given only for firm matches. Clone size is given for some rows only: seen once, a few or many times, or a class if the clone is expanded.

d_call: TRBD1; v_call: TRBV19; j_call: TRBJ1-2; clone_size: -; cdr3_aa: CASSNRGYGYTF; cdr3_nt: TGTGCCAGTAGTAACAGGGGCTATGGCTACACCTTC
d_call: TRBD2; v_call: TRBV7-2; j_call: TRBJ2-7; clone_size: -; cdr3_aa: CASSLGDHKASGVGYEQYF; cdr3_nt: TGTGCCAGCAGCTTAGGGGATCATAAGGCTAGCGGGGTGGGCTACGAGCAGTACTTC
d_call: TRBD2; v_call: TRBV29-1; j_call: TRBJ2-1; clone_size: -; cdr3_aa: CSVESSSGRPEQFF; cdr3_nt: TGCAGCGTTGAATCGTCTAGCGGGAGGCCTGAGCAGTTCTTC
d_call: -; v_call: TRBV10-2; j_call: TRBJ2-2; clone_size: -; cdr3_aa: CASRMGPTGELFF; cdr3_nt: TGCGCCAGCAGGATGGGGCCGACCGGGGAGCTGTTTTTT
d_call: TRBD2; v_call: TRBV4-3; j_call: TRBJ2-1; clone_size: -; cdr3_aa: CASSQEGLAGGWAEQFF; cdr3_nt: TGCGCCAGCAGCCAAGAGGGACTAGCGGGAGGGTGGGCTGAGCAGTTCTTC
d_call: -; v_call: TRBV6-1; j_call: TRBJ2-2; clone_size: -; cdr3_aa: CASSDEGLQNTGELFF; cdr3_nt: TGTGCCAGCAGTGACGAAGGACTCCAGAACACCGGGGAGCTGTTTTTT
d_call: -; v_call: TRBV29-1; j_call: TRBJ1-2; clone_size: -; cdr3_aa: CSSTGNYGYTF; cdr3_nt: TGCAGCTCTACAGGAAACTATGGCTACACCTTC
d_call: TRBD1; v_call: TRBV6-5; j_call: TRBJ1-3; clone_size: -; cdr3_aa: CASSVTGAGNTIYF; cdr3_nt: TGTGCCAGCAGTGTGACAGGGGCTGGAAACACCATATATTTT
d_call: -; v_call: TRBV4-2; j_call: TRBJ1-1; clone_size: once; cdr3_aa: CASSQVGRVGTEAFF; cdr3_nt: TGTGCCAGCAGCCAAGTGGGCAGGGTGGGGACTGAAGCTTTCTTT
d_call: TRBD1; v_call: TRBV7-2; j_call: TRBJ1-2; clone_size: -; cdr3_aa: CASSLVLQGAYGYTF; cdr3_nt: TGTGCCAGCAGCTTAGTTCTACAGGGGGCGTATGGCTACACCTTC
d_call: -; v_call: TRBV7-6; j_call: TRBJ2-5; clone_size: -; cdr3_aa: CASSPYQETQYF; cdr3_nt: TGTGCCAGCAGCCCTTACCAAGAGACCCAGTACTTC
d_call: TRBD1; v_call: TRBV7-9; j_call: TRBJ2-7; clone_size: -; cdr3_aa: CASSPGTGNYEQYF; cdr3_nt: TGTGCCAGCAGCCCCGGGACAGGGAACTACGAGCAGTACTTC
d_call: -; v_call: TRBV6-6; j_call: TRBJ1-3; clone_size: once; cdr3_aa: CASSYLQGLSGNTIYF; cdr3_nt: TGTGCCAGCAGTTACTTACAGGGACTATCTGGAAACACCATATATTTT
d_call: -; v_call: TRBV19; j_call: TRBJ1-1; clone_size: -; cdr3_aa: CASSIQGGTEAFF; cdr3_nt: TGTGCCAGTAGTATACAGGGAGGTACTGAAGCTTTCTTT
d_call: -; v_call: TRBV5-6; j_call: TRBJ2-3; clone_size: -; cdr3_aa: CASSRPWRANTDTQYF; cdr3_nt: TGTGCCAGCAGCCGACCGTGGCGGGCCAACACAGATACGCAGTATTTT
d_call: TRBD1; v_call: TRBV7-3; j_call: TRBJ1-2; clone_size: -; cdr3_aa: CASSLNDRGNGYTF; cdr3_nt: TGTGCCAGCAGCTTAAATGACAGGGGTAATGGCTACACCTTC
d_call: -; v_call: TRBV18; j_call: TRBJ1-5; clone_size: -; cdr3_aa: CASSPLRSNQPQHF; cdr3_nt: TGTGCCAGCTCACCTCTGCGTAGCAATCAGCCCCAGCATTTT
d_call: TRBD1; v_call: TRBV5-6; j_call: TRBJ2-7; clone_size: -; cdr3_aa: CASSTGTGWQYF; cdr3_nt: TGTGCCAGCAGCACCGGGACAGGGTGGCAGTACTTC
d_call: TRBD1; v_call: TRBV6-6; j_call: TRBJ1-2; clone_size: -; cdr3_aa: CASSQTPGQGPYGYTF; cdr3_nt: TGTGCCAGCAGCCAGACCCCGGGACAGGGCCCGTATGGCTACACCTTC
d_call: TRBD2; v_call: TRBV7-2; j_call: TRBJ2-3; clone_size: -; cdr3_aa: CASSARLAGTRTDTQYF; cdr3_nt: TGTGCCAGCAGCGCAAGACTAGCGGGGACTCGCACAGATACGCAGTATTTT
d_call: TRBD2; v_call: TRBV18; j_call: TRBJ2-3; clone_size: -; cdr3_aa: CASSPRTSGTDTQYF; cdr3_nt: TGTGCCAGCTCACCTAGAACTAGCGGAACAGATACGCAGTATTTT
d_call: TRBD2; v_call: TRBV12-5; j_call: TRBJ2-5; clone_size: -; cdr3_aa: CASGGAGGPETQYF; cdr3_nt: TGTGCTAGTGGGGGAGCGGGGGGGCCTGAGACCCAGTACTTC
d_call: TRBD1; v_call: TRBV19; j_call: TRBJ2-7; clone_size: -; cdr3_aa: CASSTVSGGPYGQYF; cdr3_nt: TGTGCCAGTAGTACGGTTTCAGGGGGACCTTACGGGCAGTACTTC
d_call: -; v_call: TRBV6-1; j_call: TRBJ1-1; clone_size: -; cdr3_aa: CASSEGRKGAEAFF; cdr3_nt: TGTGCCAGCAGTGAAGGCAGGAAGGGGGCTGAAGCTTTCTTT
d_call: TRBD1; v_call: TRBV5-1; j_call: TRBJ1-1; clone_size: -; cdr3_aa: CASSLRDRERKAFF; cdr3_nt: TGCGCCAGCAGCTTGAGGGACAGAGAAAGAAAAGCTTTCTTT
d_call: TRBD1; v_call: TRBV30; j_call: TRBJ2-7; clone_size: -; cdr3_aa: CAWSPRQGILYEQYF; cdr3_nt: TGTGCCTGGAGCCCAAGACAGGGAATACTTTACGAGCAGTACTTC
d_call: -; v_call: TRBV7-2; j_call: TRBJ1-5; clone_size: -; cdr3_aa: CASSFGGAYQPQHF; cdr3_nt: TGTGCCAGCAGCTTCGGGGGGGCATATCAGCCCCAGCATTTT
d_call: TRBD2; v_call: TRBV5-1; j_call: TRBJ2-1; clone_size: few; cdr3_aa: CASSTSGGYNEQFF; cdr3_nt: TGCGCCAGCAGTACTAGCGGGGGTTACAATGAGCAGTTCTTC
d_call: TRBD2; v_call: TRBV4-2; j_call: TRBJ2-1; clone_size: -; cdr3_aa: CASSQVSAGVGWGEQFF; cdr3_nt: TGTGCCAGCAGCCAAGTTTCAGCGGGAGTTGGGTGGGGTGAGCAGTTCTTC
d_call: TRBD1; v_call: TRBV7-8; j_call: TRBJ2-7; clone_size: -; cdr3_aa: CASSAWDSHYEQYF; cdr3_nt: TGTGCCAGCAGCGCCTGGGACAGCCACTACGAGCAGTACTTC
d_call: TRBD2; v_call: TRBV5-8; j_call: TRBJ2-2; clone_size: -; cdr3_aa: CASSQYSGSAGELFF; cdr3_nt: TGCGCCAGCAGCCAATACAGCGGGAGCGCCGGGGAGCTGTTTTTT
d_call: -; v_call: TRBV5-6; j_call: TRBJ1-5; clone_size: -; cdr3_aa: CASSLGQISNQPQHF; cdr3_nt: TGTGCCAGCAGCCTAGGACAGATTAGCAATCAGCCCCAGCATTTT
d_call: -; v_call: TRBV7-9; j_call: TRBJ2-1; clone_size: -; cdr3_aa: CASSLSSAGNEQFF; cdr3_nt: TGTGCCAGCAGCTTAAGCTCGGCGGGCAATGAGCAGTTCTTC
d_call: TRBD2; v_call: TRBV6-1; j_call: TRBJ2-1; clone_size: -; cdr3_aa: CASTLGREGYEQFF; cdr3_nt: TGTGCCAGCACCTTGGGGCGGGAGGGTTATGAGCAGTTCTTC
d_call: -; v_call: TRBV7-8; j_call: TRBJ2-7; clone_size: -; cdr3_aa: CASSLYSIYEQYF; cdr3_nt: TGTGCCAGCAGCTTATACAGTATCTACGAGCAGTACTTC
d_call: -; v_call: TRBV7-3; j_call: TRBJ2-7; clone_size: -; cdr3_aa: CASSLPRGAGFDEQYF; cdr3_nt: TGTGCCAGCAGCCTCCCCCGGGGGGCAGGGTTTGACGAGCAGTACTTC
d_call: TRBD1; v_call: TRBV27; j_call: TRBJ1-6; clone_size: -; cdr3_aa: CASSLQGAENSPLHF; cdr3_nt: TGTGCCAGCAGTTTACAGGGGGCGGAAAATTCACCCCTCCACTTT
d_call: -; v_call: TRBV4-2; j_call: TRBJ1-1; clone_size: -; cdr3_aa: CASSQEGSSYEAFF; cdr3_nt: TGTGCCAGCAGCCAAGAGGGCAGTAGTTACGAGGCTTTCTTT
d_call: -; v_call: TRBV10-3; j_call: TRBJ2-7; clone_size: -; cdr3_aa: CATQLGGKAGWDEQYF; cdr3_nt: TGTGCCACCCAACTTGGGGGGAAGGCAGGGTGGGACGAGCAGTACTTC
d_call: -; v_call: TRBV6-1; j_call: TRBJ1-5; clone_size: -; cdr3_aa: CASSESDIQPQHF; cdr3_nt: TGTGCCAGCAGTGAATCCGACATTCAGCCCCAGCATTTT
d_call: -; v_call: TRBV18; j_call: TRBJ1-6; clone_size: -; cdr3_aa: CASSPTTLGQVYNSPLHF; cdr3_nt: TGTGCCAGCTCACCTACGACACTGGGGCAAGTGTATAATTCACCCCTCCACTTT
d_call: TRBD1; v_call: TRBV5-6; j_call: TRBJ2-7; clone_size: -; cdr3_aa: CASSSLSSGDRIYEQYF; cdr3_nt: TGTGCCAGCAGCTCTCTATCCTCAGGGGACAGGATATACGAGCAGTACTTC
d_call: -; v_call: TRBV23-1; j_call: TRBJ2-7; clone_size: -; cdr3_aa: CASSQSRQNYEQYF; cdr3_nt: TGCGCCAGCAGTCAATCGAGGCAGAACTACGAGCAGTACTTC
d_call: TRBD1; v_call: TRBV7-8; j_call: TRBJ1-1; clone_size: -; cdr3_aa: CASSQTGTTEAFF; cdr3_nt: TGTGCCAGCAGCCAGACAGGGACCACTGAAGCTTTCTTT
d_call: -; v_call: TRBV5-1; j_call: TRBJ2-7; clone_size: -; cdr3_aa: CASSLAAETYEQYF; cdr3_nt: TGCGCTAGCAGCTTGGCTGCGGAGACCTACGAGCAGTACTTC
d_call: -; v_call: TRBV4-2; j_call: TRBJ1-1; clone_size: few; cdr3_aa: CASSQDVRAEAFF; cdr3_nt: TGTGCCAGCAGCCAAGATGTCCGGGCTGAAGCTTTCTTT
d_call: -; v_call: TRBV4-3; j_call: TRBJ1-2; clone_size: -; cdr3_aa: CASSQDNGANYGYTF; cdr3_nt: TGCGCCAGCAGCCAAGATAACGGAGCTAACTATGGCTACACCTTC
d_call: -; v_call: TRBV18; j_call: TRBJ2-7; clone_size: -; cdr3_aa: CASSPPTDSYEQYF; cdr3_nt: TGTGCCAGCTCACCACCAACTGATTCCTACGAGCAGTACTTC
d_call: TRBD2; v_call: TRBV18; j_call: TRBJ2-7; clone_size: -; cdr3_aa: CASSPGGGDSYEQYF; cdr3_nt: TGTGCCAGCTCACCCGGCGGGGGGGACTCCTACGAGCAGTACTTC
d_call: TRBD2; v_call: TRBV13; j_call: TRBJ2-1; clone_size: -; cdr3_aa: CASSPPRTRTNEQFF; cdr3_nt: TGTGCCAGCAGCCCCCCCCGGACTAGAACCAATGAGCAGTTCTTC
d_call: -; v_call: TRBV7-2; j_call: TRBJ1-2; clone_size: -; cdr3_aa: CASSRVGANYGYTF; cdr3_nt: TGTGCCAGCAGCCGCGTGGGAGCTAACTATGGCTACACCTTC
d_call: -; v_call: TRBV4-1; j_call: TRBJ1-2; clone_size: -; cdr3_aa: CASSQGRYGYTF; cdr3_nt: TGCGCCAGCAGCCAAGGGAGGTATGGCTACACCTTC
d_call: -; v_call: TRBV6-5; j_call: TRBJ2-5; clone_size: -; cdr3_aa: CASSYSGGGRETQYF; cdr3_nt: TGTGCCAGCAGTTACTCTGGGGGCGGGAGAGAGACCCAGTACTTC
d_call: TRBD2; v_call: TRBV12-5; j_call: TRBJ2-2; clone_size: once; cdr3_aa: CASGLARGGSGGAGELFF; cdr3_nt: TGTGCTAGTGGTTTGGCCAGAGGTGGGAGCGGGGGGGCCGGGGAGCTGTTTTTT
d_call: TRBD2; v_call: TRBV5-6; j_call: TRBJ2-3; clone_size: -; cdr3_aa: CASSPGLAGGPITDTQYF; cdr3_nt: TGTGCCAGCAGCCCGGGACTAGCGGGAGGCCCTATCACAGATACGCAGTATTTT
d_call: -; v_call: TRBV5-6; j_call: TRBJ2-7; clone_size: -; cdr3_aa: CASSFRGDTYEQYF; cdr3_nt: TGTGCCAGCAGCTTCAGAGGGGACACCTACGAGCAGTACTTC
d_call: -; v_call: TRBV7-6; j_call: TRBJ2-3; clone_size: once; cdr3_aa: CASSLSAETDTQYF; cdr3_nt: TGTGCCAGCAGCTTATCGGCGGAGACAGATACGCAGTATTTT
d_call: TRBD1; v_call: TRBV10-3; j_call: TRBJ1-6; clone_size: -; cdr3_aa: CAISRGLGQGGSPLHF; cdr3_nt: TGTGCCATCAGCCGAGGTCTGGGACAGGGAGGTTCACCCCTCCACTTT
d_call: -; v_call: TRBV14; j_call: TRBJ1-1; clone_size: -; cdr3_aa: CASSRLEPNTEAFF; cdr3_nt: TGTGCCAGCAGCCGACTGGAGCCGAACACTGAAGCTTTCTTT